This is a list of T cell receptor beta chains from one sample in a study of blood T cell repertoires in COVID-19. Profiling relied on immunoSEQ multiplex PCR, and the TCRdb table lists in-frame clones only, not all of them. The sample consists of fewer than 350,000 clones, over 75% of them appearing once. Input material: PBMCs or T cells enriched from blood (not recorded which). All receptors derive from a man in his thirties or forties who had recovered from COVID-19. The CDR3 runs from the conserved cysteine through the conserved F or W. Fields, in order: J gene, D gene, clone size, V gene, CDR3 protein, CDR3 DNA. A D gene is named only where the DNA matches it firmly. Clone size is given for some rows only: seen once, a few or many times, or a class if the clone is expanded.

>TRBJ2-1|.|.|TRBV12-3/TRBV12-4
CASRNRDNEQFF
TGTGCCAGCAGAAACCGGGACAATGAGCAGTTCTTC
>TRBJ2-7|TRBD1|.|TRBV14
CASSQEWRPGGLYEQYF
TGTGCCAGCAGCCAAGAGTGGAGGCCAGGGGGCTTATACGAGCAGTACTTC
>TRBJ1-2|TRBD1|.|TRBV27
CATRTGGRQSYTF
TGTGCCACGCGGACAGGGGGCCGGCAGAGCTACACCTTC
>TRBJ2-1|.|.|TRBV18
CASSLTTGSYNEQFF
TGTGCCAGCTCCTTGACTACCGGCAGTTACAATGAGCAGTTCTTC
>TRBJ1-4|.|.|TRBV6-5
CASQRQGVEKLFF
TGTGCCAGCCAAAGGCAGGGTGTGGAAAAACTGTTTTTT
>TRBJ2-7|TRBD2|.|TRBV13
CASSFRRGGYEQYF
TGTGCCAGCAGCTTTCGGCGGGGGGGCTACGAGCAGTACTTC
>TRBJ1-1|.|.|TRBV6-5
CASRPGQTNTEAFF
TGTGCCAGCAGGCCGGGACAAACGAACACTGAAGCTTTCTTT
>TRBJ2-1|TRBD2|few|TRBV6-4
CASSGTSGGINEQFF
TGTGCCAGCAGTGGAACTAGCGGGGGGATCAATGAGCAGTTCTTC
>TRBJ2-7|.|few|TRBV7-8
CASSLGPTAYEQYF
TGTGCCAGCAGCTTAGGGCCGACTGCATACGAGCAGTACTTC
>TRBJ1-1|TRBD1|.|TRBV30
CAWARPGTGRTEAFF
TGTGCCTGGGCTAGGCCCGGGACAGGGAGGACTGAAGCTTTCTTT
>TRBJ2-7|.|.|TRBV2
CASRTGSASYEQYF
TGTGCCAGCAGGACCGGGTCCGCCTCCTACGAGCAGTACTTC
>TRBJ2-3|.|.|TRBV3-1/TRBV3-2
CASSQKSGTQYF
TGTGCCAGCAGCCAAAAGTCGGGTACGCAGTATTTT
>TRBJ1-1|TRBD1|few|TRBV3-1/TRBV3-2
CASTKGQGDTEAFF
TGTGCCAGCACCAAAGGACAGGGAGACACTGAAGCTTTCTTT
>TRBJ1-5|TRBD1|.|TRBV5-6
CASSFRGGNQPQHF
TGTGCCAGCAGCTTCAGGGGGGGCAATCAGCCCCAGCATTTT
>TRBJ1-2|.|.|TRBV30
CACPNGGGFGYTF
TGTGCCTGCCCGAACGGCGGGGGCTTTGGCTACACCTTC
>TRBJ1-1|.|.|TRBV27
CASRSTKEDTEAFF
TGTGCCAGCCGATCGACCAAGGAGGACACTGAAGCTTTCTTT
>TRBJ2-7|.|.|TRBV27
CATTPKGLHGREQYF
TGTGCCACTACCCCTAAGGGACTCCACGGGCGCGAGCAGTACTTC
>TRBJ2-2|.|.|TRBV11-2
CASSLDPIAGGELFF
TGTGCCAGCAGCTTAGATCCGATCGCGGGGGGGGAGCTGTTTTTT
>TRBJ2-7|TRBD1|many|TRBV11-3
CASSPAKPGQGDFHEQYF
TGTGCCAGCAGCCCAGCCAAACCGGGACAGGGGGACTTCCACGAGCAGTACTTC
>TRBJ2-5|.|.|TRBV4-1
CASSQDTHIQETQYF
TGCGCCAGCAGCCAAGATACGCACATCCAAGAGACCCAGTACTTC
>TRBJ2-7|.|.|TRBV2
CASRADRSLFYEQYF
TGTGCCAGCAGGGCTGACAGGAGCTTGTTCTACGAGCAGTACTTC
>TRBJ2-5|.|.|TRBV7-2
CASSLAGKETQYF
TGTGCCAGCAGCTTGGCAGGCAAAGAGACCCAGTACTTC
>TRBJ1-2|TRBD1|.|TRBV15
CATSRTGGGHGNYGYTF
TGTGCCACCAGCAGAACAGGGGGCGGTCATGGCAACTATGGCTACACCTTC
>TRBJ1-1|.|.|TRBV2
CASSRPTRVYAEAFF
TGTGCCAGCAGTAGACCGACCAGGGTTTACGCTGAAGCTTTCTTT
>TRBJ2-3|TRBD2|.|TRBV18
CASSPLEAGLDTQYF
TGTGCCAGCTCACCACTGGAAGCGGGGTTAGATACGCAGTATTTT
>TRBJ2-1|TRBD2|.|TRBV27
CASSRRLAGTSSYNEQFF
TGTGCCAGCAGTCGGAGACTAGCGGGAACTAGCTCCTACAATGAGCAGTTCTTC
>TRBJ1-1|.|.|TRBV7-2
CASSTNRVLATEAFF
TGTGCCAGCAGCACGAACAGGGTTTTGGCCACTGAAGCTTTCTTT
>TRBJ2-7|.|many|TRBV5-4
CASSLGTDSYEQYF
TGTGCCAGCAGCTTGGGCACTGACTCCTACGAGCAGTACTTC
>TRBJ1-2|.|.|TRBV27
CASSLGTNYGYTF
TGTGCCAGCAGTTTAGGGACAAACTATGGCTACACCTTC
>TRBJ2-5|TRBD1|.|TRBV6-2/TRBV6-3
CASSKGTDQETQYF
TGTGCCAGCAGTAAGGGGACAGATCAAGAGACCCAGTACTTC
>TRBJ2-7|.|once|TRBV5-1
CASSFDRAYEQYF
TGCGCCAGCAGCTTTGACAGAGCCTACGAGCAGTACTTC
>TRBJ1-5|.|.|TRBV2
CASSWSVDSNQPQHF
TGTGCCAGCAGCTGGAGCGTAGATAGCAATCAGCCCCAGCATTTT
>TRBJ2-1|TRBD2|.|TRBV27
CASSERGGPGEQFF
TGTGCCAGCAGTGAGCGGGGGGGCCCTGGTGAGCAGTTCTTC
>TRBJ2-3|TRBD2|.|TRBV24-1
CATSDLSSGTDTQYF
TGTGCCACCAGTGATTTGTCTAGCGGGACAGATACGCAGTATTTT
>TRBJ1-6|.|.|TRBV6-1
CASSEQGNSNSPLHF
TGTGCCAGCAGTGAACAGGGGAATTCGAATTCACCCCTCCACTTT
>TRBJ1-6|.|.|TRBV9
CASSVGRGEDNSPLHF
TGTGCCAGCAGCGTGGGACGTGGGGAGGATAATTCACCCCTCCACTTT
>TRBJ2-7|TRBD1|.|TRBV7-9
CASSLAGTVYEQYF
TGTGCCAGCAGCTTAGCTGGGACAGTTTACGAGCAGTACTTC
>TRBJ2-5|TRBD2|.|TRBV11-2
CASSSTWGRGEETQYF
TGTGCCAGCAGCTCCACCTGGGGGAGGGGAGAAGAGACCCAGTACTTC
>TRBJ2-1|TRBD2|once|TRBV6-5
CASSYSTLAGSEQFF
TGTGCCAGCAGTTACTCGACGCTAGCGGGGAGTGAGCAGTTCTTC
>TRBJ1-3|.|.|TRBV12-3/TRBV12-4
CASSLTGGNTIYF
TGTGCCAGCAGCCTCACAGGGGGAAACACCATATATTTT
>TRBJ1-2|.|.|TRBV27
CASSVTGFYGYTF
TGTGCCAGCAGTGTAACAGGTTTTTATGGCTACACCTTC
>TRBJ1-1|TRBD1|.|TRBV6-5
CASSRTDRVVTEAFF
TGTGCCAGCAGTCGGACAGACAGGGTGGTCACTGAAGCTTTCTTT
>TRBJ2-1|TRBD2|.|TRBV3-1/TRBV3-2
CASSQVPPTSGGTYNEQFF
TGTGCCAGCAGCCAAGTTCCCCCAACTAGCGGGGGGACCTACAATGAGCAGTTCTTC
>TRBJ1-1|.|.|TRBV7-2
CASSFSRTEAFF
TGTGCCAGCAGCTTTAGTCGCACTGAAGCTTTCTTT
>TRBJ1-2|.|once|TRBV7-8
CASSQSRGNYGYTF
TGTGCCAGCAGCCAAAGCAGGGGAAACTATGGCTACACCTTC
>TRBJ1-3|TRBD1|.|TRBV7-8
CASSSGGQGEGNTIYF
TGTGCCAGCAGCTCGGGAGGACAGGGAGAAGGAAACACCATATATTTT
>TRBJ2-7|TRBD1|.|TRBV7-9
CASSLGQGADYEQYF
TGTGCCAGCAGCTTAGGACAGGGGGCTGACTACGAGCAGTACTTC
>TRBJ2-2|.|.|TRBV5-1
CASSLGAFQNTGELFF
TGCGCCAGCAGCTTAGGGGCGTTCCAGAACACCGGGGAGCTGTTTTTT
>TRBJ1-1|.|.|TRBV6-2/TRBV6-3
CASSYSDSRAEAFF
TGTGCCAGCAGTTACTCTGACAGTCGGGCTGAAGCTTTCTTT
>TRBJ1-6|.|once|TRBV27
CASKSIGSPLHF
TGTGCCAGCAAGTCGATTGGCTCACCCCTCCACTTT
>TRBJ2-5|.|once|TRBV2
CASSAWNRIQETQYF
TGTGCCAGCAGTGCTTGGAACAGGATCCAAGAGACCCAGTACTTC